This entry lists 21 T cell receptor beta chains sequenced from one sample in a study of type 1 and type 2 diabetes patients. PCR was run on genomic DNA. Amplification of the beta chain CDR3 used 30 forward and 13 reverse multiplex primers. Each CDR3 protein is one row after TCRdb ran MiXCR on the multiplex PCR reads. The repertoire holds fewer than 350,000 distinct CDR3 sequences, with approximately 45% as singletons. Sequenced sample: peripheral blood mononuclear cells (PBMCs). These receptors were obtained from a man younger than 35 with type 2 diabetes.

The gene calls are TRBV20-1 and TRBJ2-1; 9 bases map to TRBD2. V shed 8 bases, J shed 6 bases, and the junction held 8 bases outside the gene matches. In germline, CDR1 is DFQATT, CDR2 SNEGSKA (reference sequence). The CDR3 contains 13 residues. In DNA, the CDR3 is TGCAGTTCCTCCGGACTAGCGCGCAATGAGCAGTTCTTC. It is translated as CSSSGLARNEQFF.

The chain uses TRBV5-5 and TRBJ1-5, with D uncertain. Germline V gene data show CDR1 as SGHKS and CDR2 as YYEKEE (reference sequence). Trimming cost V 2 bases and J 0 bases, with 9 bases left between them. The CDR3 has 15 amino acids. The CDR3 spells CASSLDDYSNQPQHF. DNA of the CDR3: TGTGCCAGCAGCTTAGATGACTATAGCAATCAGCCCCAGCATTTT.

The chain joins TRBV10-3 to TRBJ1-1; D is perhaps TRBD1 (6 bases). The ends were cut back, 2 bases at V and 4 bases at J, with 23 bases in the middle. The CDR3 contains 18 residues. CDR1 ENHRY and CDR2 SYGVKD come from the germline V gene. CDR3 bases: TGTGCCATCAGTGAGCGCCTTAGGGGGTACAGAATAAGCACTGAAGCTTTCTTT. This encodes CAISERLRGYRISTEAFF.

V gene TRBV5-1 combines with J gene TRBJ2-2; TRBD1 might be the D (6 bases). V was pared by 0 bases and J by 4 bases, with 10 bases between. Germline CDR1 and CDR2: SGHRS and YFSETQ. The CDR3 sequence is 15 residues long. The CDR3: CASSLGGHTTGELFF. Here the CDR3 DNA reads TGCGCCAGCAGCTTGGGGGGACATACCACCGGGGAGCTGTTTTTT.

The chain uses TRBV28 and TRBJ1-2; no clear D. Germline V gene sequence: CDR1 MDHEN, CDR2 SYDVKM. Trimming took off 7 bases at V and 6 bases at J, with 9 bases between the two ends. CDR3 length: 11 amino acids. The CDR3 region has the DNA TGTGCCAGCAACAAGCCGGATGGCTACACCTTC. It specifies CASNKPDGYTF.

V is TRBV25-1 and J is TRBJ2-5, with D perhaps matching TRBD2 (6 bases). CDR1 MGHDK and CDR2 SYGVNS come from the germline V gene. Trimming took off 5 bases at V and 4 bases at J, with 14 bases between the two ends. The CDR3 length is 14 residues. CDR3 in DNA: TGTGCCAGCAGTTTCGGGGGTTCAATAGAGACCCAGTACTTC. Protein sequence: CASSFGGSIETQYF.

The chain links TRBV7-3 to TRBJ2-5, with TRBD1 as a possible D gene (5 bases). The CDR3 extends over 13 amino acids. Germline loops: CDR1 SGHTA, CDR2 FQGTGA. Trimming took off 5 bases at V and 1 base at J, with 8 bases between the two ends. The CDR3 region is CASSRTTQETQYF. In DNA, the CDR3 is TGTGCCAGCAGCCGGACAACCCAAGAGACCCAGTACTTC.

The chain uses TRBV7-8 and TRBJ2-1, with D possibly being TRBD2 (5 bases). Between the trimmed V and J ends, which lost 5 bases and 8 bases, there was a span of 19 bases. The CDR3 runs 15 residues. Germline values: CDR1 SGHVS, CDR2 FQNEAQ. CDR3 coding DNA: TGTGCCAGCAGCCCCACCAGCGGAGGACGGGATGAGCAGTTCTTC. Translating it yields CASSPTSGGRDEQFF.

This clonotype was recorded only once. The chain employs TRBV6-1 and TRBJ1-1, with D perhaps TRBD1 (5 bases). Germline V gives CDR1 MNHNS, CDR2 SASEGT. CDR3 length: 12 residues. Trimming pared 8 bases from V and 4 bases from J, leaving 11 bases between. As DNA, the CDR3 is TGTGCCAGCGCCGTGGGGGTCACTGAAGCTTTCTTT. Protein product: CASAVGVTEAFF.

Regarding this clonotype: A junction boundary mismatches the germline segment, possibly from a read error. CDR3 in amino acids: CASSEGPVNTEAFF. The CDR3 nucleotides read TGCGCCAGCAGTGAGGGGCCCGTGAACACTGAAGCTTTCTTT. This rearrangement joins TRBV7-8 to TRBJ1-1; possibly TRBD1 for D (5 bases). Germline loops: CDR1 SGHVS, CDR2 FQNEAQ. The CDR3 is 14 amino acids.

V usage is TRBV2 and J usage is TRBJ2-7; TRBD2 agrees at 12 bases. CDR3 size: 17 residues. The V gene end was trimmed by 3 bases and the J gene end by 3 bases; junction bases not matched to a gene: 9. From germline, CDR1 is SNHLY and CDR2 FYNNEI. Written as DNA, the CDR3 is TGTGCCAGCAGTGACTCGACTAGCGGGAGATCTGGCTACGAGCAGTACTTC. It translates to CASSDSTSGRSGYEQYF.

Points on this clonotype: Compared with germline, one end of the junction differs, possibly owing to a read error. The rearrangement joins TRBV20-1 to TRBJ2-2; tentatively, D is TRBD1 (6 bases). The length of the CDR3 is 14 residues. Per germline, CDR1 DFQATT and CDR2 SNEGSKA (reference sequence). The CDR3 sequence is CSARVLGDTGEPFF. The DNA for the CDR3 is TGCAGTGCTAGAGTCCTCGGGGACACCGGGGAGCCGTTTTTT.

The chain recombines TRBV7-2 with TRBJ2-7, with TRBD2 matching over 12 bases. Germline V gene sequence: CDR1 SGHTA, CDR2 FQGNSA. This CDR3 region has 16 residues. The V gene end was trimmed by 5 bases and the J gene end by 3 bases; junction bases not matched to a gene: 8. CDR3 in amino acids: CASSVGLAGGLYEQYF. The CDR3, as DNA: TGTGCCAGCAGCGTGGGGCTAGCGGGGGGGCTCTACGAGCAGTACTTC.

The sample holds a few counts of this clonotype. The DNA for the CDR3 is TGTGCCAGCCGGGACAACGTCTACGAGCAGTACTTC. Its protein is CASRDNVYEQYF. The chain carries TRBV28 and TRBJ2-7, with D perhaps TRBD1 (6 bases). Germline CDR1 is MDHEN and CDR2 is SYDVKM. V lost 8 bases and J 3 bases, leaving 11 bases between the germline ends. The CDR3 sequence is 12 residues long.

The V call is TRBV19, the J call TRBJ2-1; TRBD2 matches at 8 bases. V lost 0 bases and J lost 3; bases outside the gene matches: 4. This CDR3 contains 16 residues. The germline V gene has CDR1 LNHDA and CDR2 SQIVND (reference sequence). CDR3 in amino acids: CASSIEAGVYYNEQFF. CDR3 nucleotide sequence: TGTGCCAGTAGTATAGAAGCGGGAGTCTACTACAATGAGCAGTTCTTC.

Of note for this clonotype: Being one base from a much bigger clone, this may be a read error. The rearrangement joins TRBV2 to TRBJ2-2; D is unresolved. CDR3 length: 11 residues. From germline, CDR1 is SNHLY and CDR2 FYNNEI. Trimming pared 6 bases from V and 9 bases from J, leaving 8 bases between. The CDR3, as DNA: TGTGCCAGCAGCTTTTACAGGGAGCTGTTTTTT. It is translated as CASSFYRELFF.

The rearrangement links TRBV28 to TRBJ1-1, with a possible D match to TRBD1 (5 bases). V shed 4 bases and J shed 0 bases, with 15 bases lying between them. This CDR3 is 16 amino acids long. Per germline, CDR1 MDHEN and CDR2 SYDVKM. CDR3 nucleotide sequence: TGTGCCAGCAGTTCCAGGGTACGGTTCATGAACACTGAAGCTTTCTTT. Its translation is CASSSRVRFMNTEAFF.

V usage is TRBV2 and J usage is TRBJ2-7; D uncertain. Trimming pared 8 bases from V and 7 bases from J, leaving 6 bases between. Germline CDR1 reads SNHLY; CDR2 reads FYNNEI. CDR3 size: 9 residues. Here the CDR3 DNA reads TGTGCCAGCGGAAGAGAGCAGTACTTC. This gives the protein CASGREQYF.

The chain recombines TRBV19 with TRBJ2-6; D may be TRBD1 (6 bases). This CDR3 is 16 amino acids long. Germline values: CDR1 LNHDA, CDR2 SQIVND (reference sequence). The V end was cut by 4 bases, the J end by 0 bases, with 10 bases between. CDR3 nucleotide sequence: TGTGCCAGTAGTAGGGGACATGACTCTGGGGCCAACGTCCTGACTTTC. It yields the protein CASSRGHDSGANVLTF.

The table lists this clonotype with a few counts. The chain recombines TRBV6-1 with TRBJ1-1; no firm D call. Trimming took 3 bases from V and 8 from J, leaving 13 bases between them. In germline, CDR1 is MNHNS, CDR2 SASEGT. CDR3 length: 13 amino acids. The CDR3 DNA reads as TGTGCCAGCAGTGAGTCGGGAGTTGGCGAAGCTTTCTTT. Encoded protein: CASSESGVGEAFF.

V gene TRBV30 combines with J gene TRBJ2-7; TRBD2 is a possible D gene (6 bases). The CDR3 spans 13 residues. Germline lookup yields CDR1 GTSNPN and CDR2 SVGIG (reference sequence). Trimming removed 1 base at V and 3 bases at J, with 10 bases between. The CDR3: CAWSGGEYYEQYF. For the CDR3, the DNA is TGTGCCTGGAGTGGCGGGGAATACTACGAGCAGTACTTC.